These 3 T cell receptor beta chains originate from one sample sequenced in a study of patients and donors after allogeneic stem cell transplantation. TCRdb recomputed calls from the RT-PCR reads with MiXCR, one row per CDR3 protein. The table records approximately 170,000 distinct CDR3 sequences, over 25% of them present only once. The sequenced sample was blood, either unsorted or a sorted T cell fraction (not recorded which). The receptors derive from a human donor who was either an allogeneic HSCT recipient or a stem cell or donor lymphocyte infusion donor (not recorded which). It is not recorded whose cells these are; they may come from a transplant donor.

This clonotype is a singleton in its sample. The genes are TRBV12-3 or TRBV12-4 and TRBJ2-3; tentatively, D is TRBD1 (5 bases). CDR3 size: 16 residues. V was cut by 7 bases and J by 2 bases, with 19 bases left in between. The CDR3 spells CASTPSSLGVTDTQYF. The CDR3 bases are TGTGCCAGCACCCCGTCTTCCTTAGGGGTCACAGATACGCAGTATTTT.

The gene calls are TRBV11-2 and TRBJ2-5; D might be TRBD2 (5 bases). The CDR3 has 12 residues. Germline CDR1 and CDR2: SGHAT and FQNNGV. Trimming took off 3 bases at V and 4 bases at J, with 6 bases between the two ends. As DNA, the CDR3 is TGTGCCAGCAGCTTCCGGGGAGAGACCCAGTACTTC. It specifies CASSFRGETQYF. The whole variable domain, remainder taken from reference TRBV11-2 and TRBJ2-5, is EAGVAQSPRYKIIEKRQSVAFWCNPISGHATLYWYQQILGQGPKLLIQFQNNGVVDDSQLPKDRFSAERLKGVDSTLKIQPAKLEDSAVYLCASSFRGETQYFGPGTRLLVL.

This clonotype was found a few times. This chain uses TRBV24-1 with TRBJ2-7; no clear D gene. CDR3 length: 15 residues. Deletions cut 0 bases from V and 4 bases from J, with 12 bases between. Germline V gene data show CDR1 as KGHDR and CDR2 as SFDVKD. CDR3 protein: CATSDLGPKSYEQYF. The CDR3, as DNA: TGTGCCACCAGTGATTTGGGGCCAAAGTCGTACGAGCAGTACTTC.